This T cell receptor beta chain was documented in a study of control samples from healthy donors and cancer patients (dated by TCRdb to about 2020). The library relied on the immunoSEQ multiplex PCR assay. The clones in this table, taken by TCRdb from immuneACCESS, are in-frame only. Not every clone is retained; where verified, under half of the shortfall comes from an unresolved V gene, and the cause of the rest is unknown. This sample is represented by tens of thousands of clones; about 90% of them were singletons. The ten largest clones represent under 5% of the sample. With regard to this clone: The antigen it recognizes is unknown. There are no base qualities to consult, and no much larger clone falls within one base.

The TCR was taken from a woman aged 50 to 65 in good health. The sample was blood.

The DNA is as follows: TGTGCCAGCAGCTTGTACAGGCTGCGGGGAACCGGGGAGCTGTTTTTT. The translation is CASSLYRLRGTGELFF. The receptor chain draws on TRBV5-6 and TRBJ2-2, with TRBD2 as a weak D call on 6 bases. A distance of 15 bases separates the germline ends of V and J, which lose 1 base and 5 bases respectively. CDR1 SGHDT and CDR2 YYEEEE were looked up in the germline V gene. The CDR3 sequence holds 16 residues, the cysteine and phenylalanine included. Left in the record is the CDR3 DNA by itself, 48 bases read in frame from the first base.